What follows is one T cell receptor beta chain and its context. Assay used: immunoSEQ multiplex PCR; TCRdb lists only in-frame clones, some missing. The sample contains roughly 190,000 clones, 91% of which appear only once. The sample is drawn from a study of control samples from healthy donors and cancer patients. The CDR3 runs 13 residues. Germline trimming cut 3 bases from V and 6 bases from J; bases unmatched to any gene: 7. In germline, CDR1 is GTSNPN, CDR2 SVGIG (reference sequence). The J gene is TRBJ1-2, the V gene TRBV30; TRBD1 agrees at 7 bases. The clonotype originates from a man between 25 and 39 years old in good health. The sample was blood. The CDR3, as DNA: TGTGCCTGGAGAAACAGGGGTAAGGATGGCTACACCTTC. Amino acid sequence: CAWRNRGKDGYTF.